A single sample gave rise to the 21 T cell receptor beta chains below, sequenced in a study of blood T cell repertoires in COVID-19. The table came from immunoSEQ multiplex PCR; TCRdb's copy has only in-frame clones and leaves some out. Of 150,000 to 200,000 clones in the sample, 88% were seen once. The specimen was PBMCs or T cells enriched from blood (not recorded which). All receptors come from a woman in her forties or fifties who had recovered from COVID-19.

This chain uses TRBV29-1 with TRBJ2-1; D is uncertain. V lost 3 bases and J 8 bases, leaving 11 bases between the germline ends. The CDR3 totals 12 residues. Germline CDR1 SQVTM, CDR2 ANQGSEA. CDR3 protein: CSVDSPKDEQFF. The CDR3 DNA reads TGCAGCGTTGATAGCCCTAAAGATGAGCAGTTCTTC.

The chain links TRBV5-1 to TRBJ1-2; 9 positions match TRBD1. The germline V gene has CDR1 SGHRS and CDR2 YFSETQ. V was clipped by 4 bases and J by 8 bases; unmatched bases: 18. The CDR3 is 17 residues long. This CDR3 reads CASSRTDRGPAGGGYTF. For the CDR3, the DNA is TGCGCCAGCAGCCGCACGGACAGGGGCCCGGCCGGAGGGGGCTACACCTTC. The complete variable domain, with remaining parts taken from reference TRBV5-1 and TRBJ1-2, reads KAGVTQTPRYLIKTRGQQVTLSCSPISGHRSVSWYQQTPGQGLQFLFEYFSETQRNKGNFPGRFSGRQFSNSRSEMNVSTLELGDSALYLCASSRTDRGPAGGGYTFGSGTRLTVV.

J is TRBJ1-2 and V is TRBV2; a possible D gene is TRBD1 (5 bases). Germline assignment: CDR1 SNHLY and CDR2 FYNNEI. Trimming took 6 bases from V and 8 from J, leaving 22 bases between them. The CDR3 runs 15 residues. CDR3 loop: CASRAVPALRGGYTF. The CDR3 DNA reads TGTGCCAGCAGGGCTGTCCCCGCACTACGGGGGGGCTACACCTTC.

For the CDR3, the DNA is TGTGCCAGCTCACCCGCTGTAACAGGGGGCGCTGGCTACACCTTC. The encoded protein is CASSPAVTGGAGYTF. J is TRBJ1-2 and V is TRBV18; 9 bases agree with TRBD1. Germline V gene lookup returns CDR1 KGHSH and CDR2 LQKENI. The CDR3 loop spans 15 amino acids. Germline trimming cut 3 bases from V and 7 bases from J; bases unmatched to any gene: 9.

This chain joins TRBV30 and TRBJ1-1, with 7 bases fitting TRBD1. The CDR3 spans 16 residues. Germline assignment: CDR1 GTSNPN and CDR2 SVGIG (reference sequence). Trimming cost V 3 bases and J 3 bases; bases outside gene matches: 13. CDR3 amino acids: CAWRETSGTVDTEAFF. The CDR3 DNA reads TGTGCCTGGAGGGAAACATCCGGGACAGTAGACACTGAAGCTTTCTTT.

The rearrangement joins TRBV7-3 to TRBJ2-1, with TRBD2 identical over 11 bases. V trimming: 5 bases; J trimming: 4 bases; junction bases outside the gene matches: 4. The CDR3 loop spans 15 amino acids. Germline V gene lookup returns CDR1 SGHTA and CDR2 FQGTGA. This CDR3 reads CASSPGLAAYNEQFF. The CDR3 nucleotides are TGTGCCAGCAGCCCGGGACTAGCGGCGTACAATGAGCAGTTCTTC.

This chain joins TRBV19 and TRBJ1-3; D is undetermined. The length of the CDR3 is 16 residues. The V end lost 6 bases, the J end lost 0 bases, and 15 bases lay between the germline ends. Germline V CDR1 and CDR2: LNHDA, SQIVND (reference sequence). The CDR3 sequence is CASSQSERGSGNTIYF. The CDR3 DNA follows: TGTGCCAGTAGCCAATCCGAACGCGGCTCTGGAAACACCATATATTTT.

V is TRBV6-5 and J is TRBJ2-5; D is unresolved. CDR1 MNHEY and CDR2 SVGAGI come from the germline V gene. The CDR3 has 14 amino acids. V was pared by 0 bases and J by 5 bases, with 10 bases between. Here the CDR3 reads CASSYSTQVETQYF. CDR3 nucleotides: TGTGCCAGCAGTTACTCGACGCAGGTGGAGACCCAGTACTTC.

The chain is built from TRBV7-9 and TRBJ2-7; perhaps TRBD1 as D (5 bases). Germline CDR1 and CDR2: SEHNR and FQNEAQ (reference sequence). The CDR3 runs to 14 residues. Trimming shortened V by 2 bases and J by 1 base, and 9 bases separated the two germline ends. The CDR3 nucleotides read TGTGCCAGCAGCTTATCCCAGGGATCCTACGAGCAGTACTTC. Its protein is CASSLSQGSYEQYF.

CDR3 sequence: CASTTFANTGELFF. The CDR3 DNA reads TGTGCCAGTACCACATTCGCGAACACCGGGGAGCTGTTTTTT. This chain links TRBV19 with TRBJ2-2, with unresolved D. Trimming left V 7 bases short and J 0 bases short, with 9 bases between. CDR1 is LNHDA, CDR2 SQIVND, per germline (reference sequence). This CDR3 comprises 14 residues. Full variable domain (rest looked up from reference TRBV19 and TRBJ2-2): DGGITQSPKYLFRKEGQNVTLSCEQNLNHDAMYWYRQDPGQGLRLIYYSQIVNDFQKGDIAEGYSVSREKKESFPLTVTSAQKNPTAFYLCASTTFANTGELFFGEGSRLTVL.

The rearrangement links TRBV6-1 to TRBJ1-2; TRBD1 agrees at 9 bases. Germline V lookup: CDR1 MNHNS, CDR2 SASEGT. The CDR3 sequence is 16 residues long. Germline trimming cut 1 base from V and 5 bases from J; bases unmatched to any gene: 8. CDR3 amino acids: CASSEVTGGALYGYTF. CDR3 bases: TGTGCCAGCAGTGAAGTAACAGGGGGCGCCTTGTATGGCTACACCTTC.

The V gene is TRBV30, the J gene TRBJ1-1, with a weak D call TRBD1 (6 bases). Germline V lookup: CDR1 GTSNPN, CDR2 SVGIG (reference sequence). Trimming left V 3 bases short and J 0 bases short, with 14 bases between. This CDR3 comprises 15 residues. The CDR3 is CAWRVPGTLNTEAFF. The CDR3 region has the DNA TGTGCCTGGAGGGTCCCGGGGACACTGAACACTGAAGCTTTCTTT.

The chain joins TRBV19 to TRBJ1-2, with a weak D call TRBD1 (5 bases). The V and J ends lost 1 base and 11 bases respectively, with 11 bases between them. The length of the CDR3 is 12 residues. CDR1 is LNHDA and CDR2 is SQIVND in the germline V gene (reference sequence). CDR3 bases: TGTGCCAGTAGTATAGGGGTTGGGGGGTACACCTTC. It encodes CASSIGVGGYTF. Supplemented by reference TRBV19 and TRBJ1-2, the full variable domain reads DGGITQSPKYLFRKEGQNVTLSCEQNLNHDAMYWYRQDPGQGLRLIYYSQIVNDFQKGDIAEGYSVSREKKESFPLTVTSAQKNPTAFYLCASSIGVGGYTFGSGTRLTVV.

The chain has TRBV5-1 and TRBJ2-7; 7 bases fit TRBD1. V lost 0 bases to trimming and J lost 3 bases; unmatched junction nucleotides: 6. This CDR3 region has 15 residues. Looked up from germline, CDR1 is SGHRS and CDR2 is YFSETQ. The CDR3 DNA reads as TGCGCCAGCAGCTTGGTAGGGGGCGCCATCTACGAGCAGTACTTC. Encoded protein: CASSLVGGAIYEQYF.

The chain joins TRBV19 to TRBJ1-2; 8 bases map to TRBD1. The CDR3 totals 15 residues. Germline values: CDR1 LNHDA, CDR2 SQIVND (reference sequence). With V trimmed by 6 bases and J by 2 bases, 8 bases remained unmatched. The CDR3 DNA sequence: TGTGCCAGTAGGACCGGGACAGGTAACAACTATGGCTACACCTTC. Translating gives CASRTGTGNNYGYTF.

This clone was seen a handful of times. V gene TRBV20-1 combines with J gene TRBJ1-1; no clear D. V dropped 3 bases and J dropped 5 bases, with 13 bases sitting between them. Germline values: CDR1 DFQATT, CDR2 SNEGSKA (reference sequence). CDR3 length: 13 residues. CDR3 amino acids: CSASGGVETEAFF. The CDR3, as DNA: TGCAGTGCTAGTGGTGGTGTTGAGACTGAAGCTTTCTTT.

This rearrangement joins TRBV7-6 to TRBJ1-4, with 8 bases lining up with TRBD1. The CDR3 is 16 amino acids. CDR1 is SGHVS and CDR2 is FNYEAQ in the germline V gene. J gave up 4 bases and V 0 bases, and 4 bases lay outside the gene matches. CDR3 loop: CASSLAGTGNNEKLFF. The DNA for the CDR3 is TGTGCCAGCAGCTTAGCCGGGACAGGAAATAATGAAAAACTGTTTTTT.

The chain couples TRBV4-2 to TRBJ1-2, with D perhaps TRBD1 (6 bases). Between the trimmed V and J ends, which lost 4 bases and 7 bases, there was a span of 19 bases. Germline V gene lookup returns CDR1 LGHNA and CDR2 YNFKEQ. CDR3 length equals 15 residues. CDR3 in DNA: TGTGCCAGCAGCCCCCCTCGGACAGTCTGGCGTGGCTACACCTTC. As protein: CASSPPRTVWRGYTF.

This sequence joins TRBV18 and TRBJ1-1; a weak D match, TRBD1 (6 bases). Germline CDR1 is KGHSH and CDR2 is LQKENI. The CDR3 length is 12 residues. The ends were cut back, 7 bases at V and 4 bases at J, with 10 bases in the middle. In DNA, the CDR3 is TGTGCCAGCTGCAAACAGGGCACTGAAGCTTTCTTT. Protein: CASCKQGTEAFF.

The sample holds one count of this clone. The chain recombines TRBV7-6 with TRBJ1-4, with D possibly being TRBD1 (5 bases). Germline V gives CDR1 SGHVS, CDR2 FNYEAQ. CDR3 length equals 16 residues. Trimming shortened V by 5 bases and J by 0 bases, and 13 bases separated the two germline ends. The CDR3 bases are TGTGCCAGCAGCCAATATCCGGGGGCAACTAATGAAAAACTGTTTTTT. It encodes CASSQYPGATNEKLFF.

The genes are TRBV7-9 and TRBJ1-2; D remains ambiguous. This CDR3 contains 14 residues. Germline V gives CDR1 SEHNR, CDR2 FQNEAQ (reference sequence). Between the trimmed V and J ends, which lost 3 bases and 7 bases, there was a span of 15 bases. This CDR3 reads CASSFGQAYVGYTF. CDR3 DNA sequence: TGTGCCAGCAGCTTCGGTCAGGCCTATGTTGGCTACACCTTC.